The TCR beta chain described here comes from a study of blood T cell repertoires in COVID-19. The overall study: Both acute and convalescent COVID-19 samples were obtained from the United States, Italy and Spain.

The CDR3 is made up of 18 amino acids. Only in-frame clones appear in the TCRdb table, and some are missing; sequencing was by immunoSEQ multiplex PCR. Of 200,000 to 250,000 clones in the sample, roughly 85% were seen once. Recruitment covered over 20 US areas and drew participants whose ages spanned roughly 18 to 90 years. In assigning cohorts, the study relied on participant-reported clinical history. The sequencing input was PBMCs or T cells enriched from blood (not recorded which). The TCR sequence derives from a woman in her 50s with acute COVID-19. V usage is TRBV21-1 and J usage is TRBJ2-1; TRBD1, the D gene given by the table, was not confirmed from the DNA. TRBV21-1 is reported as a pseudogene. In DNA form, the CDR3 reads TGTGCCAGCAGCAAAGCCTCCGACCGACCAGCTACAGACAATGAGCAGTTCTTC. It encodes CASSKASDRPATDNEQFF.